The rows below give T cell receptor beta chains drawn from one sample of a study of breast tumors, draining lymph nodes, adjacent tissues. MiXCR, run by TCRdb on the multiplex PCR reads, gives a single entry per CDR3 protein. The profile covers about 140,000 distinct CDR3 sequences, with about 31% appearing a single time and 2% to 2.5% taken by the ten largest. Sequenced material: axillary lymph node tissue. These TCRs come from a female donor with breast cancer. Some clones in this sample may be carry-over from other donors' samples. CDR3s leave out the opening cysteine and the closing phenylalanine or tryptophan. A D gene is named only where the DNA matches it firmly. A clone size is listed for some rows: how often the clone was seen (once, few, many), or a class if it is expanded.

v_call d_call clone_size cdr3_aa
TRBV10-3 - many AISESTNRNNEQF
TRBV30 TRBD2 many AWSGGGAETQY
TRBV29-1 - - SAAGTSGGPLH
TRBV20-1 TRBD1 - SARYHGTAYGYT
TRBV20-1 - - SAKGYQETQY
TRBV6-5 - many ASSYSHRYNEQF
TRBV2 TRBD1 - ASRTGDPGNTIY
TRBV15 TRBD1 - AASRGALGRQGARTEAF
TRBV19 - many ASSPRRSPGPDTQY
TRBV5-1 TRBD1 many ASSSGQGTDTQY
TRBV19 - many ASSMEGGVRTPLH
TRBV5-1 TRBD1 few ASRAGTGNTEAF
TRBV24-1 TRBD1 - ATSDWTGGTSGNTIY
TRBV19 TRBD2 many ASCPSGGARGTGELF
TRBV19 - - ASSIKTDYGYT
TRBV10-3 TRBD2 - AISESSGGITGELF
TRBV5-1 TRBD2 many ASSLVGRGSPGELF
TRBV7-3 - - ASSLTFREQEAQY
TRBV5-1 - - ASSLGHYNSPLH
TRBV5-5 TRBD2 - ASTSGTNQETQY
TRBV12-3/TRBV12-4 TRBD1 many ASSTGQGVDTQY
TRBV19 - many ASSSQTQQYNEQF
TRBV20-1 - many SARPFGGGSYEQY
TRBV28 - many ASSLPSERGRYT
TRBV7-2 - many ASSLAIGTTDTQY
TRBV3-1 - many ASSQEGARAGYT
TRBV4-1 TRBD1 - ASGALGDSTHYGYT